This T cell receptor (beta chain) stems from a study of cytomegalovirus exposure and HLA in healthy donors. V lost 0 bases, J lost 5 bases, and 5 bases stayed unmatched. The CDR3 is 16 amino acids. Looked up from germline, CDR1 is SGHRS and CDR2 is YFSETQ. The PCR contained 60 Vbeta and 13 Jbeta primers. Clones were read by immunoSEQ multiplex PCR, and TCRdb kept only the in-frame ones, dropping some. The sample includes 80,000 to 95,000 clones, around 70% of them seen just once. This clone was counted only a few times. This clonotype originated in a woman in her forties or fifties in good health and CMV-seropositive. The genes are TRBV5-1 and TRBJ2-1, with 10 bases lining up with TRBD2. Sequenced input: PBMCs. In nucleotides, the CDR3 is TGCGCCAGCAGCTTGGCCCTAGCGGGAGCTAACAATGAGCAGTTCTTC. It specifies CASSLALAGANNEQFF.